This T cell receptor (beta chain) was sequenced during a study of shared clonotypes between healthy human individuals. For this clone: Its target is not known.

Investigators spread the genomic DNA of each subset evenly over several immunoSEQ plates. Original processing notes: Junction-only sequences without quality scores were provided by ImmunoSEQ, so filtering was different. Only in-frame clones appear in the TCRdb table, and some are missing; sequencing was by immunoSEQ multiplex PCR. That table furnishes V, J and clone size, whereas the DNA furnished D and trimming. Of about 520,000 clones listed, 95% to 96% are singletons. The CDR3 loop spans 17 amino acids. V lost 0 bases to trimming and J lost 0 bases, with 12 bases between them. The germline CDR1 and CDR2 sequences are MGHRA and YSYEKL. General study points: Roughly 5% of naive CD4 clonotypes were shared across a handful of donors.

The sequencing sample was made of naive CD4+ T cells sorted from blood. Subset: CD45RA+ positively selected. This sequence joins TRBV4-1 and TRBJ1-3; D uncertain. The sequence came from a woman in her 30s in good health. The CDR3 region has the DNA TGCGCCAGCAGCCAAGATGGTTTACGTCTCTCTGGAAACACCATATATTTT. This sequence encodes CASSQDGLRLSGNTIYF.